The present T cell receptor beta chain was sequenced within a study of cytomegalovirus exposure and HLA in healthy donors (dated by TCRdb to about 2017). Study-wide context: In an earlier analysis of 450 to 750 of the donors, 276 Gb of sequence data and some 120 million unique TCR beta sequences from approximately 180 million T cells were reported. An early release that covered several hundred HLA-typed donors contained 250 to 350 gigabases of sequencing data and about 84 million unique TCR sequences. Of the roughly 400 genotyped donors, about 84% fell in the genetic ancestry cluster associated with self-reported Caucasian donors. The study aimed to test whether signatures of past pathogen exposure could be identified by cataloging public T cell receptors. The study profiled the T cell repertoires of fewer than 850 subjects by immunosequencing and related them to cytomegalovirus serostatus. Besides the first cohort of 500 to 700 subjects, a separate validation cohort made up of 120 different subjects was used. To predict cytomegalovirus infection status, the study brought together high-throughput TCR immunosequencing, statistical association of individual TCRs with disease status, and machine learning. To study patterns of TCR occurrence, a later analysis re-analyzed previously published TCR beta repertoires from 600 to 750 donors and added high-resolution HLA genotyping. Rather than using new phenotypic data, the later analysis identified candidate immune exposures from TCR beta sequences and from how often those sequences occurred across donors. In an earlier analysis of roughly 600 of the donors, high-throughput TCR beta sequencing was used to judge whether each TCR beta V gene segment behaved as functional or pseudogenic. Donor age, sex, ethnicity and CMV serostatus were compiled together with the repertoire data. A later genetic analysis took genome-wide SNP genotypes for about 65% of the 666 donors and used that subset as a discovery cohort. Every repertoire in the discovery cohort had been generated on one and the same sequencing platform. HLA typing covered class I and class II loci at four-digit resolution. Typing coverage varied by locus: about 620-630 donors for A, B, C, DRB1 and DQB1; approximately 560 for DQA1; more than 600 for DPA1; approximately 490 for DPB1. A few DR-DQ haplotypes were treated as single units for association and clustering because of strong linkage in the cohort. On average, about 240,000 unique TCR beta nucleotide sequences were sequenced per donor among some 420 genotyped donors of the cohort, with 15% to 20% of those sequences being non-productive.

Reading from cysteine to phenylalanine, the CDR3 counts 18 amino acids. Of the read, only the CDR3 DNA is kept; its 54 bases are in frame from base 1. V loses 7 bases at its end and J loses 3 bases; junction bases beyond the gene matches: 20. Via the germline V gene, CDR1 is SGHDT and CDR2 YYEEEE. What the work shows at the level of the full study, not this receptor alone: HLA typing was unavailable for some donors at each locus, so association tests used only the typed subset. The 87-base-pair reads could not distinguish some IMGT-functional V segments, including TRBV6-2 and TRBV6-3, so those segments were excluded. Broadly in line with IMGT annotations, most TCR beta V segments showed up in productive rearrangements about 87% or about 30% of the time in an earlier analysis of 587 of the donors. Most TCR sequences were observed very rarely across donors, whereas some public TCRs were present in many individuals. A group of highly shared sequence variants was considered likely to be a technical artifact of the sequencing pipeline. In vitro tests confirmed that a few of the cytomegalovirus-associated TCR beta chains recognize cytomegalovirus antigens. In a later analysis, most CMV-associated TCR beta chains were found to appear HLA-restricted, with HLA associations seemingly driven largely by CMV exposure. According to the authors, the approach could potentially be generalized to other disease states and immunological phenotypes. A further reported finding was that TCR beta sequences accurately predicted the HLA-A and HLA-B alleles for most subjects in the first cohort. In a later analysis, TCR association rates were found to vary across HLA loci, with the most associated TCRs seen for DRB1 alleles and the fewest for HLA-C alleles. In a later genetic analysis, a missense DCLRE1C variant was associated with V-gene and J-gene trimming of TCR beta chains, and the association was replicated in an independent cohort. Compared with equally common non-associated chains, HLA-associated TCR beta chains in a later analysis were more clonally expanded and had lower generation probabilities. The earlier analysis of some 560 of the donors excluded fewer than 20 rarely observed V segments, including chromosome 9 orphons, because counts were too low. When HLA alleles, especially DR and DQ, strongly co-occurred, attributing TCR associations to individual alleles was difficult. Presence/absence analyses assumed roughly uniform sequencing depth across donors, an assumption that may not hold. Correlated functional status among segregating V segments might be attributable to linkage disequilibrium, but an unknown experimental factor could not be ruled out. A total of fewer than 200 TCR beta chains were listed by the study as associated with cytomegalovirus. A later genetic analysis reported fewer N-insertions in productive TCRs among donors in an Asian-associated ancestry cluster than the roughly 670-donor mean. Specific HLA alleles were associated with 18,000 or so TCR beta sequences at a false discovery rate of 0.05 in a later analysis. The classifier was reported to diagnose cytomegalovirus status with high specificity and sensitivity in both the original and validation cohorts. In a later analysis, several top co-occurrence clusters were reported to appear linked to parvovirus B19, influenza, CMV and Epstein-Barr virus. In this cohort, only TCR beta chains were sequenced, and detectable features were limited by the absence of alpha or paired-chain data. CMV serostatus was the only immune exposure information available for the cohort.

The method behind the library was the immunoSEQ multiplex PCR assay. The multiplex PCR relied on a mix of 60 forward primers for TCR Vbeta segments and 13 reverse primers for TCR Jbeta segments. The CDR3 region of rearranged TCR beta genes was amplified from genomic DNA with a multiplex PCR assay. Amplified TCR beta libraries were sequenced as 87-base-pair reads on the Illumina HiSeq System. From the authors' description of their analysis: In a later analysis, tens of millions of unique TCR beta chains were counted across the 690 or so repertoires, and roughly 11 million of these chains were shared by at least two donors. Raw reads were error-corrected and collapsed into unique sequences with a nearest-neighbor algorithm that merged closely related sequences to remove PCR and sequencing errors. V, D and J gene segments were assigned by aligning CDR3 sequences to IMGT reference sequences. Each retained sequence needed at least a six-nucleotide match to both a V gene segment and a J gene segment. A rearrangement counted as productive if the CDR3 had no stop codons and remained in frame with V and J, and every other rearrangement counted as non-productive. Following IMGT convention, CDR3 was defined as the stretch from the second conserved V-encoded cysteine up to the conserved J-encoded phenylalanine. In an earlier analysis of more than 550 of the donors, sequences lacking an unambiguous match to a single V gene segment were excluded. In an earlier analysis of 450 to 750 of the donors, a V segment was called functional when productive rearrangements were above 56.7%, and segregating when the standard deviation between donors exceeded 5%. A statistical classification framework was built to diagnose cytomegalovirus status from the catalog of TCR beta chain sequences. V and J gene assignment, in a later analysis, came from comparing TCR nucleotide sequences with IMGT/GENE-DB human TR gene sequences. In a later analysis, CDR3 sequences and most-parsimonious VDJ recombination scenarios were assigned using the TCRdist pipeline. In a later analysis, every TCR beta chain was defined by the combination of its CDR3 amino acid sequence and its V-gene family, and reads without a unique V-gene family were dropped. In a later analysis, fewer than 650 highly shared, low-generation-probability nucleotide sequences were removed to address suspected cross-contamination and a sequencing artifact. A later analysis calculated a clonal expansion index for each public chain from normalized within-repertoire ranks of inferred template counts. Generation probabilities in a later analysis came from a VDJ recombination model fitted to out-of-frame rearrangements, and those results were checked against IGoR. A later analysis scored TCR-TCR, TCR-HLA and TCR-CMV co-occurrence with hypergeometric tests, applying a repertoire-size bias correction to TCR pairs. A later analysis estimated false discovery rates by permuting HLA or CMV assignments 20 times. A later analysis grouped co-occurring TCRs with DBSCAN, adding TCRdist sequence similarity when clustering within HLA-allele-positive subsets. For co-occurrence clustering, repertoires with fewer than 30,000 or more than 120,000 public chains were excluded, along with a handful of repertoires with anomalous nucleotide sharing. The clones in this table, taken by TCRdb from immuneACCESS, are in-frame only. Not every clone is retained; where verified, under half of the shortfall comes from an unresolved V gene, and the cause of the rest is unknown. Clonal size and the V and J genes are those of that table, whereas D and trimming came from the DNA. The sample data list about 130,000 clones, and approximately 79% of these were observed just once. Together, the top ten hold approximately 4.3% of the sample.

The cohort was made up of 666 healthy bone marrow donors. At the time of sampling, all cohort members were nominally healthy, though unrecorded immune exposures were likely present. The donor tested CMV seropositive, placing the donor among the 250 to 350 seropositive members of the cohort. A peripheral blood sample was provided by each donor, and peripheral blood mononuclear cells were used for TCR beta sequencing. The Qiagen DNeasy Blood Extraction Kit was used to extract genomic DNA from the blood cell samples. In the case of this clone: The specificity of this receptor is unknown. There are no base qualities to consult, and no much larger clone falls within one base. The identical CDR3 is also encoded by other nucleotide sequences in the sample.

This receptor was taken from a man in his late teens or twenties in good health and CMV-seropositive. Sequencing was carried out using PBMCs. The chain links TRBV5-6 with TRBJ1-1; 8 central nucleotides agree with TRBD1. The CDR3 reads as follows: CASLTYLDREWWDTEAFF. The sequenced DNA: TGTGCCAGCCTAACTTACTTGGACAGGGAATGGTGGGACACTGAAGCTTTCTTT. Reference TRBV5-6 and TRBJ1-1 genes cover what lies past the CDR3, so the full variable domain is DAGVTQSPTHLIKTRGQQVTLRCSPKSGHDTVSWYQQALGQGPQFIFQYYEEEERQRGNFPDRFSGHQFPNYSSELNVNALLLGDSALYLCASLTYLDREWWDTEAFFGQGTRLTVV.